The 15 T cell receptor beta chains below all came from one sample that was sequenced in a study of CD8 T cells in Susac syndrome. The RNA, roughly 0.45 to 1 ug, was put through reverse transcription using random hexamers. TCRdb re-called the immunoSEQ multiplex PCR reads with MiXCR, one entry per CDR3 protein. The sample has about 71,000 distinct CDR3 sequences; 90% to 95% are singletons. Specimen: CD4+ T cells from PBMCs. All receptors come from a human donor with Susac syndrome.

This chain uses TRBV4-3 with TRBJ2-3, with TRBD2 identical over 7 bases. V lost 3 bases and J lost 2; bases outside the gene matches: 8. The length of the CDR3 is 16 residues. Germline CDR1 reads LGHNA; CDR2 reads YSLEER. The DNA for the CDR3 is TGCGCCAGCAGCCAGACTAGCTTGGTTACCACAGATACGCAGTATTTT. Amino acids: CASSQTSLVTTDTQYF.

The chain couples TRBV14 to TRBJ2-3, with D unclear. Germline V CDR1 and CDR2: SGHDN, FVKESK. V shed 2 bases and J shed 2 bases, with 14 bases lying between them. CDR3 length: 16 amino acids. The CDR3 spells CASSQFRGVDTDTQYF. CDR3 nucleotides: TGTGCCAGCAGCCAATTTCGTGGGGTCGACACAGATACGCAGTATTTT.

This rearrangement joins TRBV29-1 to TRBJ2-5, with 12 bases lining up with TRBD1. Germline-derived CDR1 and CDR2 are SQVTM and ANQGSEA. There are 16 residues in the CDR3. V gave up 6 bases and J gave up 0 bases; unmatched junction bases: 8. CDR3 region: CSVMIGTGGYQETQYF. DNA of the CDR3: TGCAGCGTCATGATCGGGACAGGGGGCTACCAAGAGACCCAGTACTTC.

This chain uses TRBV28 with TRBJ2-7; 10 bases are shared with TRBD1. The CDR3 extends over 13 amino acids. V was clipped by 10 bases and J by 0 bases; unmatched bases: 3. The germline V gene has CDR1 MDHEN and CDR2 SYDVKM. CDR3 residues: CATWTGGSYEQYF. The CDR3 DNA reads TGTGCCACCTGGACAGGGGGCTCCTACGAGCAGTACTTC.

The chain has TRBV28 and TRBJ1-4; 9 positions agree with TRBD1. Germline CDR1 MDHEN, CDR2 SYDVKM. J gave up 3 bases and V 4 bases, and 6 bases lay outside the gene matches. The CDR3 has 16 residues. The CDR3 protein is CASSSWDRASNEKLFF. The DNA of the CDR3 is TGTGCCAGCAGTTCTTGGGACAGGGCTTCTAATGAAAAACTGTTTTTT.

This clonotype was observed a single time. CDR3 sequence: CASSYTGSYNSPLHF. CDR3 DNA: TGTGCCAGCAGTTACACCGGCAGCTACAATTCACCCCTCCACTTT. V gene TRBV6-5 combines with J gene TRBJ1-6; D gene uncertain. This CDR3 has 15 residues. V was pared by 2 bases and J by 7 bases, with 12 bases between. Germline assignment: CDR1 MNHEY and CDR2 SVGAGI.

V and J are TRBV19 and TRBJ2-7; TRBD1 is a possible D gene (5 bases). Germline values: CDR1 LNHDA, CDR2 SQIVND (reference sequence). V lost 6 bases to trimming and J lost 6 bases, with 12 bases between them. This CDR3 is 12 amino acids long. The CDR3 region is CASSFRDGEQYF. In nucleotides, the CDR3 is TGTGCCAGTAGCTTCAGGGATGGCGAGCAGTACTTC.

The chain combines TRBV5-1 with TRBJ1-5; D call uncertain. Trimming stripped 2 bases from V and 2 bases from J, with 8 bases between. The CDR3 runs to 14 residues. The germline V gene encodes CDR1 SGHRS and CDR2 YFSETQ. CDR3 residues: CASSFDGGNQPQHF. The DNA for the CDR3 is TGCGCCAGCAGCTTCGACGGCGGCAATCAGCCCCAGCATTTT.

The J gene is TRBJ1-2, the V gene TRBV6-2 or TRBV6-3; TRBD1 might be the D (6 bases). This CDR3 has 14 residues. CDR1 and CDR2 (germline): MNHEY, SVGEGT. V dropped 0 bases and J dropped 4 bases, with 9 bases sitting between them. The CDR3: CASSYSARGYGYTF. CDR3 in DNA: TGTGCCAGCAGTTACTCGGCCAGGGGCTATGGCTACACCTTC.

This chain's CDR3 is CAISESKALEAFF. DNA of the CDR3: TGTGCCATCAGTGAGTCGAAGGCTCTTGAAGCTTTCTTT. J is TRBJ1-1 and V is TRBV10-3, with unresolved D. The ends were cut back, 0 bases at V and 7 bases at J, with 9 bases in the middle. CDR3 length: 13 amino acids. Germline lookup yields CDR1 ENHRY and CDR2 SYGVKD.

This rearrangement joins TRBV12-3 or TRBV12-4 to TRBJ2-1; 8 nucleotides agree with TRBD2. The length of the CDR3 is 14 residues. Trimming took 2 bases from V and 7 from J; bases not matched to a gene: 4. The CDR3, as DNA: TGTGCCAGCAGTTTACGGGGGGGGGCTAATGAGCAGTTCTTC. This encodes CASSLRGGANEQFF.

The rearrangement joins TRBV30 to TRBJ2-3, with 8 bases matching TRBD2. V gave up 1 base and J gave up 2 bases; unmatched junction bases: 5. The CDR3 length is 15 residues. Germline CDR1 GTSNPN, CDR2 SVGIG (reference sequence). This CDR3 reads CAWSEGGGYTDTQYF. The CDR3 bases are TGTGCCTGGAGTGAAGGCGGGGGGTACACAGATACGCAGTATTTT.

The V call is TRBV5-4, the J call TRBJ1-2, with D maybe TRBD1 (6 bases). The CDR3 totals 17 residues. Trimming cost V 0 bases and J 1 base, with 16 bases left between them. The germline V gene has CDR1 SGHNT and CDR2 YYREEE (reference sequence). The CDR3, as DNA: TGTGCCAGCAGCTTGGGTGGCCGGACAGAGATTAACTATGGCTACACCTTC. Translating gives CASSLGGRTEINYGYTF.

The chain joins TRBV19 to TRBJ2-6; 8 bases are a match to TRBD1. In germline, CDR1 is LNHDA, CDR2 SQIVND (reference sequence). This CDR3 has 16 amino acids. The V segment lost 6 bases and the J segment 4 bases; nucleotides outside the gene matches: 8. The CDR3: CASRSGGALGANVLTF. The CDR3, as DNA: TGTGCCAGTAGATCAGGGGGCGCATTAGGGGCCAACGTCCTGACTTTC.

CDR3 bases: TGCAGTGCTAGAGATTTTAGGTTCGGTGAGCAGTTCTTC. It codes for CSARDFRFGEQFF. V and J are TRBV20-1 and TRBJ2-1; the D is unclear. The CDR3 loop spans 13 amino acids. Germline-derived CDR1 and CDR2 are DFQATT and SNEGSKA (reference sequence). Deletions cut 0 bases from V and 9 bases from J, with 12 bases between.